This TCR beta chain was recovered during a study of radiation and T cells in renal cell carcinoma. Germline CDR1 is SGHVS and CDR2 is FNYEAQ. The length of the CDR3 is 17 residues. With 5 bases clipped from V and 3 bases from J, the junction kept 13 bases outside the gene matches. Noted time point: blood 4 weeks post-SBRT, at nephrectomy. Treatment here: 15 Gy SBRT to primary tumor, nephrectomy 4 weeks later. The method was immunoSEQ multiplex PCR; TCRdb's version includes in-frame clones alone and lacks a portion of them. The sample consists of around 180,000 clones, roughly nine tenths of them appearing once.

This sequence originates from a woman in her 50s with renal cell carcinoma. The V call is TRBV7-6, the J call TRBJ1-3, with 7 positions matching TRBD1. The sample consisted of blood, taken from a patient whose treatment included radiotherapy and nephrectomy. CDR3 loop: CASSARATGDGGNTIYF. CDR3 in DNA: TGTGCCAGCAGCGCTAGGGCTACAGGGGACGGTGGAAACACCATATATTTT.